This TCR beta chain comes out of a study of T cell changes during pregnancy in multiple sclerosis. The length of the CDR3 is 16 residues. From germline, CDR1 is SGHVS and CDR2 FQNEAQ. V lost 2 bases to trimming and J lost 1 base, with 12 bases between them. TCRdb keeps only in-frame clones here, not all; method: immunoSEQ multiplex PCR. The repertoire holds 70,000 or so clones, with approximately 90% as singletons. This clone was counted between two and nine times. This TCR came from a female donor with multiple sclerosis, enrolled in a pregnancy study. This sample comprised peripheral blood, obtained in the third trimester of pregnancy. V and J are TRBV7-8 and TRBJ1-5; TRBD1 is a possible D gene (5 bases). The CDR3 here is CASSLIGGTSNQPQHF. The DNA of the CDR3 is TGTGCCAGCAGCTTAATTGGGGGGACGAGCAATCAGCCCCAGCATTTT.